This TCR beta chain was captured by sequencing in a study of cytomegalovirus exposure and HLA in healthy donors. Overall study context: Earlier, 150 million to 200 million T cells were analyzed, and more than 100 million unique TCR beta sequences were found among them.

Comments on this clone: What it binds is unknown.

Study-wide points: Donors were assumed by presence/absence analyses to have roughly uniform sequencing depth. Several of the most significant clusters appeared, in a later analysis, to be linked to common viral pathogens.

With V trimmed by 4 bases and J by 8 bases, 14 bases remained unmatched. Germline V gene lookup returns CDR1 MNHEY and CDR2 SMNVEV (reference sequence). The CDR3 covers 16 residues. Vbeta (60) and Jbeta (13) primers were used in the PCR. In the authors' workflow: Among the unique TCR beta chains that a later analysis counted, about 81 million in all, about 12 million were shared. TCRdb keeps only in-frame clones here, not all; method: immunoSEQ multiplex PCR. The DNA gave D and trimming, while V, J and clone size come from that table. The sample carries roughly 160,000 clones, more than 65% recorded once.

This receptor was obtained from a woman aged 25 to 39 in good health and CMV-seronegative. Material for sequencing was PBMCs. The rearrangement uses TRBV27 and TRBJ1-2, with 9 bases that match TRBD1. CDR3 protein: CASSSRDRVALDGYTF. The CDR3 DNA sequence: TGTGCCAGCAGTTCGCGGGACAGGGTCGCCCTGGACGGCTACACCTTC.